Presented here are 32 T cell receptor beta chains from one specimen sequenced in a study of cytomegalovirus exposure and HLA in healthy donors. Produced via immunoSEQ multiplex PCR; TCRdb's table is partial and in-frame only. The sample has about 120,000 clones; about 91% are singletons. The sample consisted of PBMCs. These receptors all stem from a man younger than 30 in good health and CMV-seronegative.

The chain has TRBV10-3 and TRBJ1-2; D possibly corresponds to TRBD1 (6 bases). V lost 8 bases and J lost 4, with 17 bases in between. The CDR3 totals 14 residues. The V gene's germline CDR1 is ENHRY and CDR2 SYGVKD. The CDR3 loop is CAISDPRTAYGYTF. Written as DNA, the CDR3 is TGTGCCATCTCAGACCCCCGGACAGCCTATGGCTACACCTTC.

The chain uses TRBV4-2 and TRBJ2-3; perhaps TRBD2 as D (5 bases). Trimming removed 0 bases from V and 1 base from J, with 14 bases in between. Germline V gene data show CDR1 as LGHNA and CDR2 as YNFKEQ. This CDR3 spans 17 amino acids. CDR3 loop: CASSQEVASGRTDTQYF. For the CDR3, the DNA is TGTGCCAGCAGCCAAGAAGTAGCGAGTGGTCGCACAGATACGCAGTATTTT.

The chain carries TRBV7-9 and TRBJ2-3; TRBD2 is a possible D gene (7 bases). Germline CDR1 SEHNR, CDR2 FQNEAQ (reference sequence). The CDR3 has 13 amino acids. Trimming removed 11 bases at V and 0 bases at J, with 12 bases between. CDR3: CAGGAGSTDTQYF. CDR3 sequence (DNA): TGTGCCGGGGGGGCAGGTAGCACAGATACGCAGTATTTT.

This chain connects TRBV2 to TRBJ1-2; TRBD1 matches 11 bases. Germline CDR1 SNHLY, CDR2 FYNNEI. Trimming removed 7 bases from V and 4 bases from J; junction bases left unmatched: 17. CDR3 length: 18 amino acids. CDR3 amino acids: CASTYTGQGATLPYGYTF. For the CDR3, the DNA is TGTGCCAGCACCTACACCGGACAGGGGGCGACCTTGCCCTATGGCTACACCTTC.

CDR3 bases: TGTGCCACCCAGGACACAAACACCGGGGAGCTGTTTTTT. It specifies CATQDTNTGELFF. V gene TRBV6-5 combines with J gene TRBJ2-2; weak D call: TRBD1 (5 bases). CDR1 and CDR2 from the germline V gene are MNHEY and SVGAGI. Between the trimmed V and J ends, which lost 10 bases and 2 bases, there was a span of 11 bases. This CDR3 is 13 amino acids long.

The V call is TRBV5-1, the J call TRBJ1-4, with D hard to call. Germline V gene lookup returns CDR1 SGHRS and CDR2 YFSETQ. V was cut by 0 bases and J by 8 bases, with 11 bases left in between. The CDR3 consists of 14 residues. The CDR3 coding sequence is TGCGCCAGCAGCTTGGCCCTGAGGGAAGAAAAACTGTTTTTT. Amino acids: CASSLALREEKLFF.

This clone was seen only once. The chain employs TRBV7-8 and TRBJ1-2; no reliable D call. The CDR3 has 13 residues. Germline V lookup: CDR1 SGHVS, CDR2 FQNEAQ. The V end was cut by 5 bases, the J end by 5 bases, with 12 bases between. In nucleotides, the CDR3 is TGTGCCAGCAGCCCGATCGGGTATTATGGCTACACCTTC. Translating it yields CASSPIGYYGYTF.

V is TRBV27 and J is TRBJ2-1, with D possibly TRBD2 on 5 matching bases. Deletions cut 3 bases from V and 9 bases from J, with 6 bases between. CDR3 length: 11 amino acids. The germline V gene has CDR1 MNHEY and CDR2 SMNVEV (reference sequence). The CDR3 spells CASSLAGEQFF. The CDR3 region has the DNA TGTGCCAGCAGTTTGGCGGGTGAGCAGTTCTTC.

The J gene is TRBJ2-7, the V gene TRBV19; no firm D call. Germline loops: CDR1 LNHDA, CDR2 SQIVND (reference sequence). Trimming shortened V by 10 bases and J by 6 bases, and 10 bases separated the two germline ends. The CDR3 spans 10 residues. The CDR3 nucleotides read TGTGCCACCCCGGTAGTCGAGCAGTACTTC. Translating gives CATPVVEQYF.

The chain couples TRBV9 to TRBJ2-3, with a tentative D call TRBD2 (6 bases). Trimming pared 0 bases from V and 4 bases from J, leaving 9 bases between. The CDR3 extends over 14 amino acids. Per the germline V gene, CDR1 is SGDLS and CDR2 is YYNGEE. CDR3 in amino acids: CASSVGGVSDTQYF. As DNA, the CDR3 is TGTGCCAGCAGCGTAGGGGGGGTATCAGATACGCAGTATTTT.

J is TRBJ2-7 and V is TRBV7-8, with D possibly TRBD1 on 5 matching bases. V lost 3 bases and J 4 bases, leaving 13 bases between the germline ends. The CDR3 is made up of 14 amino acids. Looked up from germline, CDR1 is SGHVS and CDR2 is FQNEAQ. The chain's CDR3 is CASSFGQGLYEQYF. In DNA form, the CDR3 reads TGTGCCAGCAGCTTTGGCCAGGGTCTTTACGAGCAGTACTTC.

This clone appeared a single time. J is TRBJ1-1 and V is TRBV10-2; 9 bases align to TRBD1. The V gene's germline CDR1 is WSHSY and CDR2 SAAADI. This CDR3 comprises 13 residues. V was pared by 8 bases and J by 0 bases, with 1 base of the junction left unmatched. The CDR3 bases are TGCGCCAGCCGGACAGGGGTGAACACTGAAGCTTTCTTT. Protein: CASRTGVNTEAFF.

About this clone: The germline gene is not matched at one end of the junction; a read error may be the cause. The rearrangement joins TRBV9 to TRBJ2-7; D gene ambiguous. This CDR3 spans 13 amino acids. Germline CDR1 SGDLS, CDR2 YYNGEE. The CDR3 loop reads CAGSAAAPYEQYF. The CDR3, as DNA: TGTGCCGGCAGTGCGGCAGCACCCTACGAGCAGTACTTC.

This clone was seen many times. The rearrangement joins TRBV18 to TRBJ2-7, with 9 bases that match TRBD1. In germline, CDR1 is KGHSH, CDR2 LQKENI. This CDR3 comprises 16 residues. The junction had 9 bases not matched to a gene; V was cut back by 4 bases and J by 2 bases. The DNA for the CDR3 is TGTGCCAGCTCACGACTCCGGGACAGGGCAACCTACGAGCAGTACTTC. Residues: CASSRLRDRATYEQYF.

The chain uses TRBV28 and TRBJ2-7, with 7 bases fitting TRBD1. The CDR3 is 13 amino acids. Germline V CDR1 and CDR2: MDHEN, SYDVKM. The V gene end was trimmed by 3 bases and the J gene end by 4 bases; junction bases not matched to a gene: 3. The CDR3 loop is CASSLSTGYEQYF. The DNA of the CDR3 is TGTGCCAGCAGTTTGTCGACAGGGTACGAGCAGTACTTC.

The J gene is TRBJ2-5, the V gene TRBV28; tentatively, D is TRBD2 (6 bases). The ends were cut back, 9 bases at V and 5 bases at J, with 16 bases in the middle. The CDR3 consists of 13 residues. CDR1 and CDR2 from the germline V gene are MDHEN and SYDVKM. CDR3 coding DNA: TGTGCCAGTTACTCCGGGACTGGGGAGACCCAGTACTTC. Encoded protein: CASYSGTGETQYF.

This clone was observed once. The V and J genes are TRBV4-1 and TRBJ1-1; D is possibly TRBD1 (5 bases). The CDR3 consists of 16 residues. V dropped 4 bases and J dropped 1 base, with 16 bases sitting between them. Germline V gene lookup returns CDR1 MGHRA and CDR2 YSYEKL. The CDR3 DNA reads TGCGCCAGCAGCCTGATTCCGACAGTCACGAACACTGAAGCTTTCTTT. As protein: CASSLIPTVTNTEAFF.

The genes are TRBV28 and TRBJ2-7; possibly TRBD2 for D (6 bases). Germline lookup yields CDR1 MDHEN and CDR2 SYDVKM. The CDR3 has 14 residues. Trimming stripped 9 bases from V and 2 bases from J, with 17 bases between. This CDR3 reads CASSSGTETYEQYF. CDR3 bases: TGTGCCAGTTCCTCCGGGACTGAAACCTACGAGCAGTACTTC. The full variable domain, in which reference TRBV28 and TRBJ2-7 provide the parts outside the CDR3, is DVKVTQSSRYLVKRTGEKVFLECVQDMDHENMFWYRQDPGLGLRLIYFSYDVKMKEKGDIPEGYSVSREKKERFSLILESASTNQTSMYLCASSSGTETYEQYFGPGTRLTVT.

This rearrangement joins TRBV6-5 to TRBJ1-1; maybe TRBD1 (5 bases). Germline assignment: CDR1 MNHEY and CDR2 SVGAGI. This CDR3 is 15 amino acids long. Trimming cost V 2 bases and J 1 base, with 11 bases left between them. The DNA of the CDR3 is TGTGCCAGCAGTTACAGAGGACATAAGAACACTGAAGCTTTCTTT. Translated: CASSYRGHKNTEAFF.

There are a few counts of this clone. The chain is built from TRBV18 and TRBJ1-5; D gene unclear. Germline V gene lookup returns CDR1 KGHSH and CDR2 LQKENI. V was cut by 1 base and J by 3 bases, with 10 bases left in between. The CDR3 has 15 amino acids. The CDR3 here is CASSPLSGFNQPQHF. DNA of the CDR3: TGTGCCAGCTCACCACTCTCAGGCTTCAATCAGCCCCAGCATTTT.

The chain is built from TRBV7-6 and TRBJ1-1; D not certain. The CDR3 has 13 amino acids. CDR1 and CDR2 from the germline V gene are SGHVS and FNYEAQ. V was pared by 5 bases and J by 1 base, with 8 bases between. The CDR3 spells CASSHTENTEAFF. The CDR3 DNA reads TGTGCCAGCAGCCATACAGAGAACACTGAAGCTTTCTTT.

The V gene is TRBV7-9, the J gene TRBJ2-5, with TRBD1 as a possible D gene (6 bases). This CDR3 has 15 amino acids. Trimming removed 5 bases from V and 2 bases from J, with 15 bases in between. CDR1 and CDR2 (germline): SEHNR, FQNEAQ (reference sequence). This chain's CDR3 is CASSPRGPDQETQYF. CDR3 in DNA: TGTGCCAGCAGCCCCAGGGGCCCCGATCAAGAGACCCAGTACTTC.

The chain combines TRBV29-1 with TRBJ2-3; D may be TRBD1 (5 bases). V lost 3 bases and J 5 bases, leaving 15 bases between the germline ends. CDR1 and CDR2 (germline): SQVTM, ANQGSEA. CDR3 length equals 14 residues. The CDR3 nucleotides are TGCAGCGTTGAGCGACAGCCCTGGGGAGATACGCAGTATTTT. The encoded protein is CSVERQPWGDTQYF.

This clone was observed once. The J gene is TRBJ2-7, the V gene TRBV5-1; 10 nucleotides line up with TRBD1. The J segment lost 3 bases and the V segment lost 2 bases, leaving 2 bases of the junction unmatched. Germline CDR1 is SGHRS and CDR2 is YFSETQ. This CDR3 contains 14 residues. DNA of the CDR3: TGCGCCAGCAGCTTCGGGACAGGGGACTACGAGCAGTACTTC. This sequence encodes CASSFGTGDYEQYF.

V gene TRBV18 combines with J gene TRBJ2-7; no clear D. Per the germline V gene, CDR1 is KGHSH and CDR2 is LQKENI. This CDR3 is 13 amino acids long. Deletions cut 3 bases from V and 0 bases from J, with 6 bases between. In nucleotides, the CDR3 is TGTGCCAGCTCACCTCCTATCTCCTACGAGCAGTACTTC. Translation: CASSPPISYEQYF.

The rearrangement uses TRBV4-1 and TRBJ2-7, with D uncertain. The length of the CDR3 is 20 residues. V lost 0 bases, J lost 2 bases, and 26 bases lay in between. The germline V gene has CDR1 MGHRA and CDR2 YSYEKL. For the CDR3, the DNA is TGCGCCAGCAGCCAAGATTCCAAAGCCCCCTTACTTAGAACCACCTACGAGCAGTACTTC. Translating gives CASSQDSKAPLLRTTYEQYF.

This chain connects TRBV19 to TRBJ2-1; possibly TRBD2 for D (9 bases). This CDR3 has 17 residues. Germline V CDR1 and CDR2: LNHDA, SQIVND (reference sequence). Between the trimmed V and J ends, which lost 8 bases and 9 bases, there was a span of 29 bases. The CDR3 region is CASSRAGGAAGGPEQFF. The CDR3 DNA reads TGTGCCAGTTCTAGGGCAGGGGGCGCCGCGGGAGGGCCTGAGCAGTTCTTC.

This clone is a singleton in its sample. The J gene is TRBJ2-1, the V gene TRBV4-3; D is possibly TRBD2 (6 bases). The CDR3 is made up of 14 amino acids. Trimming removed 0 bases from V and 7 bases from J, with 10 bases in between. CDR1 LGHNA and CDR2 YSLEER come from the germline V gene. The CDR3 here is CASSQDRRGNEQFF. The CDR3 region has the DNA TGCGCCAGCAGCCAAGATCGGCGGGGAAATGAGCAGTTCTTC.

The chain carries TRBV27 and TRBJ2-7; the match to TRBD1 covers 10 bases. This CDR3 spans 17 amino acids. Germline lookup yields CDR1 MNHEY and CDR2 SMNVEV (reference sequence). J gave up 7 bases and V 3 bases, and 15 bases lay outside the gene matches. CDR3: CASSFSGTGVFRVEQYF. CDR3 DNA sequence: TGTGCCAGCAGTTTCTCCGGGACAGGGGTCTTTCGGGTGGAGCAGTACTTC.

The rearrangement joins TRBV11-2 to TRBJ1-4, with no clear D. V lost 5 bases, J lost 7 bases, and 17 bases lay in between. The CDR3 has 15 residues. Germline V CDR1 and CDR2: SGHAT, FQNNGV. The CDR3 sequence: CASSQGGVGVEKLFF. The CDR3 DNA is TGTGCCAGCAGCCAAGGCGGGGTTGGGGTTGAAAAACTGTTTTTT.

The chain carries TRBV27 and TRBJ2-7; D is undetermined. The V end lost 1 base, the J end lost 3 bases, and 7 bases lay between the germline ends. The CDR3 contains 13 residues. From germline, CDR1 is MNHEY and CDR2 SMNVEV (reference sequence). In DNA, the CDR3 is TGTGCCAGCAGTTTATTTTTTAGCTACGAGCAGTACTTC. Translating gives CASSLFFSYEQYF.

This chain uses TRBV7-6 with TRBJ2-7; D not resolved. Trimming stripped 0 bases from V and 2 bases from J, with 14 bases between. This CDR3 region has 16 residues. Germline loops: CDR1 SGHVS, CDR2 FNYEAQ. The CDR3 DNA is TGTGCCAGCAGCTTAGCTGTAGGCGACACACCCTACGAGCAGTACTTC. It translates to CASSLAVGDTPYEQYF.